This T cell receptor beta chain was profiled in a study of CD8 T cells in ankylosing spondylitis. TCRdb reprocessed the 5' RACE reads with MiXCR, giving one entry per CDR3 protein. The sample yields around 140,000 distinct CDR3 sequences, more than 9.5% seen once. This clonotype was counted at least ten times. The CDR3 covers 14 residues. Germline V gene sequence: CDR1 SQVTM, CDR2 ANQGSEA. Trimming at V came to 3 bases and at J to 5 bases, leaving 7 bases not matched to a gene. J is TRBJ1-1 and V is TRBV29-1, with 9 bases fitting TRBD1. The clonotype was recovered from a female donor with ankylosing spondylitis or in good health (not recorded which). The specimen was blood, either unsorted or a sorted T cell fraction (not recorded which). The CDR3 DNA follows: TGCAGCGTTGAGAGGACAGGGGCGGGAACTGAAGCTTTCTTT. Residues: CSVERTGAGTEAFF.